The T cell receptor (beta chain) described here comes from a study of T-cell memory formation after mild COVID-19. This clonotype was seen only a few times. TCRdb re-analysed the 5' RACE reads in MiXCR, keeping a single row per CDR3 protein. The sample yields more than 300,000 distinct CDR3 sequences, roughly 13% seen once. Material: PBMCs or a T cell subset sorted from them (not recorded which). This TCR came from a man between 18 and 29 years old who had mild COVID-19 (a few samples of this study predate the infection). Cell type and time point are not known.

In nucleotides, the CDR3 is TGTGCCAGCAGCCAACCGAGGGTGGCCGGGGAGCTGTTTTTT. Translation: CASSQPRVAGELFF. The V and J genes are TRBV4-2 and TRBJ2-2, with D maybe TRBD2 (5 bases). Germline CDR1 LGHNA, CDR2 YNFKEQ. This CDR3 has 14 residues. V lost 2 bases and J lost 6, with 10 bases in between.